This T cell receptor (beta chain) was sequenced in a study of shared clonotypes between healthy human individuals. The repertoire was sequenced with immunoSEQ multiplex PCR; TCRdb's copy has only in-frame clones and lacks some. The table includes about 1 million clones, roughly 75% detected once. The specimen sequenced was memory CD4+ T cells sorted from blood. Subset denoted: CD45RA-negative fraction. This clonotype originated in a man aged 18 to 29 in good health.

For the CDR3, the DNA is TGTGCCAGCAGTTACGGTGAGGGGCGCTACGAGCAGTACTTC. It yields the protein CASSYGEGRYEQYF. This chain joins TRBV6-6 and TRBJ2-7, with D perhaps assigned TRBD1 or TRBD2 (5 bases each). The CDR3 covers 14 residues. V was clipped by 2 bases and J by 3 bases, with 11 bases between them. Germline-derived CDR1 and CDR2 are MNHNY and SVGAGI (reference sequence).